These 2 T cell receptor beta chains were sequenced from one sample in a study of response to subunit inactivated influenza vaccine. TCRdb re-called the RT-PCR reads with MiXCR, one entry per CDR3 protein. This table holds roughly 780,000 distinct CDR3 sequences, roughly 20% found once. The input for sequencing was PBMCs from blood, taken around 5 days after vaccination. The receptors were sampled from a man aged 45-60 years who received an inactivated influenza vaccine.

The rearrangement joins TRBV6-2 or TRBV6-3 to TRBJ2-7, with 9 positions matching TRBD2. CDR1 and CDR2 from the germline V gene are MNHEY and SVGEGT. The CDR3 is 14 residues long. Trimming took 7 bases from V and 2 from J; bases not matched to a gene: 6. The CDR3 DNA reads as TGTGCCAGCAACAGAGCGGGGGGACCCTACGAGCAGTACTTC. It codes for CASNRAGGPYEQYF.

This clonotype turned up a few times. The chain carries TRBV20-1 and TRBJ1-1; maybe TRBD1 (5 bases). This CDR3 is 15 amino acids long. Trimming shortened V by 0 bases and J by 0 bases, and 11 bases separated the two germline ends. Germline V lookup: CDR1 DFQATT, CDR2 SNEGSKA (reference sequence). Here the CDR3 reads CSARDSGPLNTEAFF. The CDR3 DNA reads TGCAGTGCTAGAGACTCAGGGCCTCTGAACACTGAAGCTTTCTTT.